Sequencing of this T cell receptor (beta chain) was carried out in a study of T cells in Graves' hyperthyroidism and ophthalmopathy (dated by TCRdb to the late 2010s). Notes on the research overall: Peripheral blood samples were taken at initial diagnosis, before any treatment was given. Prospective prediction of ophthalmopathy was tested in an independent validation cohort of 18 to 20 hyperthyroidism patients and 17 patients who later progressed to ophthalmopathy. Thyroid tissue and blood T-cell repertoires from six Graves' hyperthyroidism patients were also compared in the study. Following sampling, methimazole starting at 30 mg daily was given to hyperthyroidism patients, and high-dose intravenous methylprednisolone was given to ophthalmopathy patients. A discovery cohort of approximately 100 patients, approximately 45 with Graves' ophthalmopathy and 57 with stable Graves' hyperthyroidism, was used to find distinguishing TCR V-J signatures. The 75 to 100 discovery patients were randomly divided into training and test sets at a 7:3 ratio. TCR Vbeta CDR3 sequencing of some 140 peripheral blood samples (around 45 ophthalmopathy, some 75 hyperthyroidism and approximately 17 progressor patients) is reported in the paper.

The paper as a whole reports these results and caveats: Most expanded thyroid clonotypes (frequency above 0.001) were also found in blood, which suggests that blood repertoires may mirror thyroid immune responses. Sample size was not statistically predetermined, and blinding of investigators to group allocation was not performed. In validation, the model predicted progression to ophthalmopathy a median of roughly 6.2 months before onset, with approximately 71% sensitivity and more than 72% specificity. In cross-validation, a model built on a 13 V-J signature told ophthalmopathy apart from stable hyperthyroidism with 85% to 90% sensitivity and about 81% specificity, and in testing the same model reached 80%/75%.

The table lists this clonotype with a count of one. The clone's antigen remains unknown. Per-nucleotide qualities are absent, and no much larger clonotype sits a single base away. A read on its own is weak evidence. The TCR beta CDR3 regions were amplified from RNA transcripts. For the first round of RT-PCR on the TCR CDR3, the HTBI primer set was used together with the Qiagen OneStep RT-PCR kit. The libraries were constructed in a second round of multiplex PCR and then size-selected and purified. Sequencing of the libraries was done on an Illumina HiSeq2000 using paired-end 100 bp reads. In the source study's methods: SOAPnuke was used to process the raw data, throwing out any read that contained adapters or uncalled bases, had a mean Phred below 15, or lacked an exact constant-primer or identifier match. High-quality paired reads were merged with COPE v1.2.5, and unique nucleotide sequences were defined as clonotypes. Clonotypes were aligned to IMGT TRBV, TRBD and TRBJ reference segments using MiTCR v1.1. Only V-J combinations with frequency above 0.0001, covering roughly 99% of repertoires, were analysed. The TCS score was defined as the ratio of F50 (clonal expansion) to E x V (chaos), calculated using BLOSUM62-based TCRdist between CDR3 peptides within each V-J. Welch's t-statistics and random forest reduced roughly 540 V-J features to fewer than 15, which were used in a naive Bayes classifier (R e1071). TCRdb cleaned the public reads at Q25 with fastp, built clones with MiXCR and kept in-frame beta chains. Rows are unified per CDR3 protein, each entry keeping the most common DNA and genes. These V and J calls rely on TCRdb rather than the paper's analysis. The table for this sample lists 300,000 to 450,000 distinct CDR3 sequences; 15% to 18% of them were counted only once. Around 30% of the sample belongs to the ten largest clones.

The hyperthyroidism patients were between 18 and 65 years old and newly diagnosed, with a disease duration of less than 2 months. Exclusion was applied to patients with uncontrolled infections, other autoimmune diseases, pregnancy or lactation. Diagnoses were established on the basis of clinical symptoms, serum thyroxine and TRAb, thyroid ultrasound, and orbital computed tomography. Blood from progressor patients was collected at the time of first diagnosis with hyperthyroidism, before any ophthalmopathy symptoms had appeared. Ficoll-Paque density gradient centrifugation was used to isolate PBMCs from about 9 ml of fresh peripheral blood. Progressor patients were defined as those initially diagnosed with Graves' hyperthyroidism in whom ophthalmopathy developed during follow-up. Trizol reagent was used to extract total RNA, and RNA quality was then checked on an Agilent 2100 Bioanalyzer. Between the V and J ends, shortened by 3 bases and 4 bases respectively, the junction contains 18 bases. From the cysteine up to the phenylalanine, the CDR3 has a length of 15 residues. Of the read, only the CDR3 DNA is kept; its 45 bases are in frame from base 1. The CDR1 and CDR2 encoded by the germline V gene (reference sequence) are DFQATT and SNEGSKA.

The receptor chain draws on TRBV20-1 and TRBJ1-2; the best D guess is TRBD1, with 6 bases matching. Sequencing was done on a sample of blood. This clonotype was obtained from a woman younger than 35 with Graves' hyperthyroidism that later progressed to Graves' ophthalmopathy. CDR3 sequence: CSASPALGHAYGYTF. Read as DNA, the sequence is TGCAGTGCTAGTCCGGCTCTGGGACATGCCTATGGCTACACCTTC.